This TCR beta chain emerged from a study of Ad26.COV2.S vaccination and SARS-CoV-2 variants. Treatment denoted: some 19 received Ad26.COV2.S at low or high dose, single or two shots; roughly five received placebo; per-sample allocation not given. Sampling happened 63 days after the first vaccine or placebo injection. Some clones are missing from TCRdb's copy, which holds only in-frame ones; the method was immunoSEQ multiplex PCR. This sample carries 380,000 or so clones, 88% of them seen once, and the ten largest clones take 5.5% to 7%. Only a few counts were recorded for this clone. The CDR3 spans 15 residues. Germline CDR1 is MNHEY and CDR2 is SVGAGI. V lost 2 bases and J 0 bases, leaving 10 bases between the germline ends.

The TCR comes from a person between 18 and 59 years old who received the Ad26.COV2.S COVID-19 vaccine or a placebo. The material was peripheral blood, obtained in a trial of Ad26.COV2.S vaccine versus placebo. The rearrangement links TRBV6-5 to TRBJ1-1; D unresolved. DNA of the CDR3: TGTGCCAGCAGTTACGAACGGAACATGAACACTGAAGCTTTCTTT. Translation gives CASSYERNMNTEAFF.